This T cell receptor (beta chain) was found in a study of T cells in Graves' hyperthyroidism and ophthalmopathy. Amplification yielded TCR beta CDR3 regions, with RNA transcripts as the source. Initially, a first-round RT-PCR of the TCR CDR3 employed the HTBI primer set. Using its own MiXCR run on the multiplex PCR reads, TCRdb lists one record per CDR3 protein. The sample carries about 37,000 distinct CDR3 sequences, around 50% recorded once. From germline, CDR1 is SGHRS and CDR2 YFSETQ. CDR3 length equals 19 residues. Losses at the gene ends were 4 bases for V and 8 bases for J; bases not matched to a gene: 19. Patients were excluded because of uncontrolled infection, other autoimmune disease, pregnancy or lactation.

The chain combines TRBV5-1 with TRBJ2-4; TRBD2 agrees at 12 bases. Specimen: blood. The sequence was collected from a man aged 40-50 years with Graves' ophthalmopathy. The CDR3 DNA sequence: TGCGCCAGCAGCCCGCAGGGTCTAGCGGGGGGGCTAAGCGAAGACATTCAGTACTTC. Its protein is CASSPQGLAGGLSEDIQYF.